This T cell receptor beta chain emerged from a study of cytomegalovirus exposure and HLA in healthy donors (dated by TCRdb to 2015 to 2018). About the full investigation: An earlier analysis of approximately 590 of the donors reported 250 to 300 Gb of sequence data and 117 million unique TCR beta sequences from roughly 180 million T cells. An earlier analysis of 450 to 750 of the donors used high-throughput TCR beta sequencing to judge whether each TCR beta V gene segment behaved as functional or pseudogenic. Both class I and class II loci were covered by HLA typing, at four-digit resolution. Among the roughly 400 genotyped donors, roughly 80% belonged to the genetic ancestry cluster associated with self-reported Caucasian donors. To predict cytomegalovirus infection status, the study brought together high-throughput TCR immunosequencing, statistical association of individual TCRs with disease status, and machine learning. Genome-wide SNP genotypes for about three fifths of the roughly 670 donors were used in a later genetic analysis, which treated that subset as a discovery cohort. The aim of the study was to test whether cataloging public T cell receptors could identify signatures of past pathogen exposure. A handful of DR-DQ haplotypes were handled as single units for association and clustering because linkage in the cohort was strong. In the later analysis, no new phenotypic data were used to find candidate immune exposures; instead, reliance was placed on TCR beta sequences and their occurrence across donors. An early release that covered 640 HLA-typed donors contained around 300 gigabases of sequencing data and 65 million to 100 million unique TCR sequences. All discovery cohort repertoires had been generated on a single sequencing platform. Across under 500 genotyped donors of the cohort, an average of about 250,000 unique TCR beta nucleotide sequences per donor were sequenced, and approximately 17% of those sequences were non-productive. A later analysis re-analyzed previously published TCR beta repertoires from 600 to 850 donors and added high-resolution HLA genotyping to study TCR occurrence patterns. In addition to the first cohort of 650 to 750 subjects, a separate validation cohort of approximately 130 different subjects was used. Typing coverage varied by locus: roughly 629-640 donors for A, B, C, DRB1 and DQB1; about 520 for DQA1; more than 600 for DPA1; around 450 for DPB1. Using immunosequencing, the study profiled T cell repertoires from 640 or so subjects and related those repertoires to cytomegalovirus serostatus. Alongside the repertoire data, information on donor age, sex, ethnicity and CMV serostatus was compiled. Broader findings and caveats from the paper: The cohort was sequenced for TCR beta chains only, and without alpha or paired-chain data the features that could be detected were limited. A later genetic analysis associated a missense DCLRE1C variant with V-gene and J-gene trimming of TCR beta chains, and an independent cohort replicated the association. The study listed 170 or so TCR beta chains as associated with cytomegalovirus. For the cohort, immune exposure information was limited to CMV serostatus. According to the authors, the approach could potentially be generalized to other disease states and immunological phenotypes. According to a later analysis, parvovirus B19, influenza, CMV and Epstein-Barr virus appeared linked to several top co-occurrence clusters. Some IMGT-functional V segments, including TRBV6-2 and TRBV6-3, could not be told apart with the 87-base-pair reads, so those segments were excluded. HLA typing was unavailable for some donors at each locus, so association tests used only the typed subset. Presence/absence analyses assumed roughly uniform sequencing depth across donors, an assumption that may not hold. Correlated functional status among segregating V segments might reflect linkage disequilibrium, but an unknown experimental factor could not be ruled out. Because counts were too low, some 16 rarely observed V segments, including chromosome 9 orphons, were excluded from the earlier analysis of around 640 of the donors. According to a later analysis, most CMV-associated TCR beta chains appeared to be HLA-restricted, and the HLA associations seemed to be driven largely by CMV exposure. In an earlier analysis of roughly 500 of the donors, most TCR beta V segments appeared in productive rearrangements about 87% or about 30% of the time, broadly matching IMGT annotations. In a later analysis, HLA-associated TCR beta chains showed more clonal expansion and lower generation probabilities than non-associated chains that were equally common. While some public TCRs were present in many individuals, most TCR sequences turned up only very rarely across donors. The classifier was reported to diagnose cytomegalovirus status with high specificity and sensitivity in both the original cohort and the validation cohort. A group of highly shared sequence variants was considered likely to be a technical artifact of the sequencing pipeline. A further reported finding was that TCR beta sequences accurately predicted the HLA-A and HLA-B alleles for most subjects in the first cohort. In a later analysis, TCR association rates were found to vary across HLA loci, with the most associated TCRs seen for DRB1 alleles and the fewest for HLA-C alleles. A later analysis associated 17,000 or so TCR beta sequences with specific HLA alleles at a false discovery rate of 0.05. When HLA alleles, especially DR and DQ, strongly co-occurred, attributing TCR associations to individual alleles was difficult. In vitro tests confirmed that three of the cytomegalovirus-associated TCR beta chains recognize cytomegalovirus antigens. In a later genetic analysis, fewer N-insertions in productive TCRs were reported among donors in an Asian-associated ancestry cluster than the roughly 700-donor mean.

The germline V gene yields MNHEY for CDR1 and SVGAGI for CDR2. The V end loses 6 bases and the J end loses 6 bases, and a stretch of 6 bases separates them. The CDR3 runs 10 residues from the cysteine to the phenylalanine. Here the CDR3 DNA is all that survives: 30 bases in frame from base 1. The library was generated by the immunoSEQ multiplex PCR assay. For the multiplex PCR, a mixture combining 60 forward primers for TCR Vbeta segments and 13 reverse primers for TCR Jbeta segments was used. The CDR3 region of rearranged TCR beta genes was amplified from genomic DNA with a multiplex PCR assay. The Illumina HiSeq System was used to sequence the amplified TCR beta libraries as 87-base-pair reads. In the source study's methods: A later analysis counted around 72 million unique TCR beta chains across the 670 or so repertoires, and roughly 9.9 million of these chains were shared by at least two donors. Raw reads were error-corrected and collapsed into unique sequences by a nearest-neighbor algorithm in which closely related sequences were merged to remove PCR and sequencing errors. V, D and J gene segments were assigned by aligning CDR3 sequences to IMGT reference sequences. For a sequence to be retained, a match of at least six nucleotides was required to both a V gene segment and a J gene segment. Rearrangements were classified as productive when the CDR3 lacked stop codons and remained in frame with V and J, and all other rearrangements were classified as non-productive. Following IMGT convention, CDR3 was defined as the stretch from the second conserved V-encoded cysteine up to the conserved J-encoded phenylalanine. Sequences without an unambiguous match to a single V gene segment were excluded from the earlier analysis of approximately 600 of the donors. An earlier analysis of around 600 of the donors classified V segments as functional when productive rearrangements were above 56.7% and as segregating when the standard deviation between donors was above 5%. To diagnose cytomegalovirus status from the catalog of TCR beta chain sequences, a statistical classification framework was built. V and J gene assignment, in a later analysis, came from comparing TCR nucleotide sequences with IMGT/GENE-DB human TR gene sequences. The TCRdist pipeline was used in a later analysis to assign CDR3 sequences and most-parsimonious VDJ recombination scenarios. In a later analysis, each TCR beta chain was defined by its CDR3 amino acid sequence together with its V-gene family, and reads without a unique V-gene family were excluded. To address suspected cross-contamination and a sequencing artifact, a later analysis removed some 620 highly shared, low-generation-probability nucleotide sequences. For each public chain, a later analysis derived a clonal expansion index from normalized ranks of inferred template counts within each repertoire. In a later analysis, generation probabilities were computed with a VDJ recombination model fitted to out-of-frame rearrangements, and the resulting probabilities were checked against IGoR. In a later analysis, TCR-TCR, TCR-HLA and TCR-CMV co-occurrence was scored with hypergeometric tests, and a repertoire-size bias correction was applied to TCR pairs. In a later analysis, false discovery rates were estimated by permuting HLA or CMV assignments 20 times. In a later analysis, co-occurring TCRs were grouped using DBSCAN, with TCRdist sequence similarity added in when clustering inside HLA-allele-positive subsets. Co-occurrence clustering excluded repertoires with fewer than 30,000 or more than 120,000 public chains, plus five with anomalous nucleotide sharing. TCRdb obtained this table from immuneACCESS and retained in-frame rearrangements with V and J assigned. These tables miss some clones; where compared with another copy, unresolved V genes account for less than half of the shortfall, and the remainder is unexplained. V and J calls plus clone size are reproduced from that table; the DNA served to infer D and trimming. The sample data list about 120,000 clones, and approximately 17% of these were observed just once. The top ten clonotypes cover approximately 2.9% of the sample.

On this clone itself: Its antigen is unknown. No base quality values were provided; no much bigger clone lies one nucleotide off.

The cohort consisted of more than 650 healthy bone marrow donors. At the time of sampling, every cohort member was nominally healthy, though immune exposures that went unrecorded were likely present. The donor was CMV seropositive and belonged to the group of more than 250 seropositive cohort members. Each donor provided a peripheral blood sample, and peripheral blood mononuclear cells were used for TCR beta sequencing. The Qiagen DNeasy Blood Extraction Kit was used to extract genomic DNA from the blood cell samples. The sample was PBMCs. This chain joins TRBV6-5 to TRBJ2-7, with the identity of the D gene unclear. This clonotype was obtained from a female donor in good health and CMV-seropositive. The CDR3 is CASSPLEQYF. The sequenced DNA is TGTGCCAGCAGCCCCCTCGAGCAGTACTTC.